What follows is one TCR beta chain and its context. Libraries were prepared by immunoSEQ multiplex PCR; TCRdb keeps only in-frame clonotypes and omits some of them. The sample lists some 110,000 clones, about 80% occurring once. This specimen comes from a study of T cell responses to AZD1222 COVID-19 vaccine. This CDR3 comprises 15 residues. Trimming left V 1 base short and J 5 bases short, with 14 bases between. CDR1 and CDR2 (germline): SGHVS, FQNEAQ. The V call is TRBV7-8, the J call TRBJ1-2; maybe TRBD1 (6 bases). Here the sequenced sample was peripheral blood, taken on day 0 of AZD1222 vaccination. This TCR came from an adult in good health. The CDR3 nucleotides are TGTGCCAGCAGCTTAGGCTTGGGGACACGATATGGCTACACCTTC. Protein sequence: CASSLGLGTRYGYTF.